This T cell receptor beta chain originates from a study of cytomegalovirus exposure and HLA in healthy donors. Of note for this clone: Its antigen remains unknown.

CDR1 and CDR2 from the germline V gene are SEHNR and FQNEAQ (reference sequence). This CDR3 is 12 amino acids long. V was pared by 7 bases and J by 3 bases, with 9 bases between. PCR was performed using 60 Vbeta and 13 Jbeta primers. Data came from immunoSEQ multiplex PCR; TCRdb stores just in-frame clones and leaves some out. The sample carries over 150,000 clones, around 80% recorded once. Regarding the study as a whole: Reported performance of the classifier showed diagnosis of cytomegalovirus status with high specificity and sensitivity.

This clonotype originated in a man between 18 and 29 years old in good health and CMV-seronegative. The gene calls are TRBV7-9 and TRBJ2-5; tentative D call: TRBD2 (6 bases). Material: PBMCs. The CDR3 spells CASTKREETQYF. The CDR3, as DNA: TGTGCCAGCACCAAGCGGGAAGAGACCCAGTACTTC.